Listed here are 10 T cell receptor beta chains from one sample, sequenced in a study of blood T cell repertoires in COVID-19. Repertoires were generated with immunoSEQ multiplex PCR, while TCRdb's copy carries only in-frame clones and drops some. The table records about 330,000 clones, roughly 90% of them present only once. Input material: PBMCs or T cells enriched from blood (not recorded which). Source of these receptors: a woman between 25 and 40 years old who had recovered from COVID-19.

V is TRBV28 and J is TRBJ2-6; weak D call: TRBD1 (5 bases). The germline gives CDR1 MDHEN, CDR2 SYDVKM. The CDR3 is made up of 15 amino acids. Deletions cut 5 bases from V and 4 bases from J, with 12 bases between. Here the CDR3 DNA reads TGTGCCAGCAGTCTGACAGTGTCCGGGGCCAACGTCCTGACTTTC. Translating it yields CASSLTVSGANVLTF.

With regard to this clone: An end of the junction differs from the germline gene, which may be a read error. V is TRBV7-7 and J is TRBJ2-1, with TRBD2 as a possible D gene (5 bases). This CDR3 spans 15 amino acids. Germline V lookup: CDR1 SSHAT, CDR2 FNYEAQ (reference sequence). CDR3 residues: CASSPDRGSYNEQFF. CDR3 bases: TGTGCTAGCAGCCCAGACCGGGGATCCTACAATGAGCAGTTCTTC.

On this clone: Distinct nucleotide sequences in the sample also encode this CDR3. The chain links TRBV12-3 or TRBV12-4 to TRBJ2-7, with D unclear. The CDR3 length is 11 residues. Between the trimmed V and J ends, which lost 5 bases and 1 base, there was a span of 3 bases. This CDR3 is CASSPSYEQYF. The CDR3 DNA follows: TGTGCCAGCAGTCCTTCCTACGAGCAGTACTTC.

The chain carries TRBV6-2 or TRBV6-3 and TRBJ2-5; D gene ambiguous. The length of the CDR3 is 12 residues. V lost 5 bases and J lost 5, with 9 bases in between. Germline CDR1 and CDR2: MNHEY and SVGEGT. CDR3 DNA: TGTGCCAGCAGTCGGCCGAGGGAGACCCAGTACTTC. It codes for CASSRPRETQYF.

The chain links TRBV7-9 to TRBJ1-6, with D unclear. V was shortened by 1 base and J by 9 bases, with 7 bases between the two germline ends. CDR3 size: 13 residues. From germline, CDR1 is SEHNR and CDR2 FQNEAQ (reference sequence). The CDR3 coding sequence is TGTGCCAGCAGCTTAGGGAGGGTTTCACCCCTCCACTTT. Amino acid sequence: CASSLGRVSPLHF.

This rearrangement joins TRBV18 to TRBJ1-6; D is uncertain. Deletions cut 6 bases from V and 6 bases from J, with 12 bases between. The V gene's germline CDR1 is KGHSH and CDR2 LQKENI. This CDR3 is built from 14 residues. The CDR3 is CASSVRVVNSPLHF. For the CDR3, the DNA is TGTGCCAGCTCGGTCCGGGTGGTTAATTCACCCCTCCACTTT.

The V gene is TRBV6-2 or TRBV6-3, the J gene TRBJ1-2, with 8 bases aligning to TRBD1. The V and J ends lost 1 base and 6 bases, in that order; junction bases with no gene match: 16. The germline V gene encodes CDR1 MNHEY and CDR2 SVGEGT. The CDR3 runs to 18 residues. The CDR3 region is CASSYFAPLRTGRNGYTF. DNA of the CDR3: TGTGCCAGCAGTTACTTCGCACCCCTTCGGACAGGGAGGAATGGCTACACCTTC.

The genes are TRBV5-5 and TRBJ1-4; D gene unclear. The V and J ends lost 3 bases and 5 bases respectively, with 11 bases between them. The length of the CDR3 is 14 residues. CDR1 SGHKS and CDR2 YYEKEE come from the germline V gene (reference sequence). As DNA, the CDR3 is TGTGCCAGCAGCTCGTCAGTTGGCAATGAAAAACTGTTTTTT. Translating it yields CASSSSVGNEKLFF.

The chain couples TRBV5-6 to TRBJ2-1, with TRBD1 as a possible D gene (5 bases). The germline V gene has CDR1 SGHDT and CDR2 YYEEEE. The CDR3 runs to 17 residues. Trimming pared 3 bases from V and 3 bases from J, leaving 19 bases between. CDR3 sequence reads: CASSSTTGVRGYNEQFF. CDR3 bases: TGTGCCAGCAGCTCCACGACGGGTGTTAGGGGCTACAATGAGCAGTTCTTC.

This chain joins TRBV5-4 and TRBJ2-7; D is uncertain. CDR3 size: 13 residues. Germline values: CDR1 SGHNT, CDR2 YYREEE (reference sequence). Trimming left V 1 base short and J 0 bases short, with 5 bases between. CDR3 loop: CASSLLNSYEQYF. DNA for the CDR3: TGTGCCAGCAGCTTGCTTAACTCCTACGAGCAGTACTTC.